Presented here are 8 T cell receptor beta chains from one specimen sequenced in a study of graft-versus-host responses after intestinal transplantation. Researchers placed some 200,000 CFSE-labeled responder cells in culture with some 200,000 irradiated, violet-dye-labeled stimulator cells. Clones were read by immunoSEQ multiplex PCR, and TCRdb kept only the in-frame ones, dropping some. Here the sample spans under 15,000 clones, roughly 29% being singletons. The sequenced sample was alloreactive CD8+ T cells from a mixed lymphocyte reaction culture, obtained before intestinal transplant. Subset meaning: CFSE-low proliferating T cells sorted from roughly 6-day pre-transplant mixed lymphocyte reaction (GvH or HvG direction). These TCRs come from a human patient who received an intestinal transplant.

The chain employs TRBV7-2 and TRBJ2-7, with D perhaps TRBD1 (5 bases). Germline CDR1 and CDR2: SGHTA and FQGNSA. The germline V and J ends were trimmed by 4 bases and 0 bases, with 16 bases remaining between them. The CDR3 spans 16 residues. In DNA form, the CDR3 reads TGTGCCAGCAGCTCCCCTTACAAGGGGCACTCCTACGAGCAGTACTTC. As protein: CASSSPYKGHSYEQYF.

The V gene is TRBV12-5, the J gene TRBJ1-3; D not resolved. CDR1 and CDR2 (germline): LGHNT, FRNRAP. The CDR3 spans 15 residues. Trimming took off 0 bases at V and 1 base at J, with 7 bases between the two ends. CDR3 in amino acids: CASGLVLGSGNTIYF. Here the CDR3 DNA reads TGTGCTAGTGGTTTGGTACTCGGGTCTGGAAACACCATATATTTT.

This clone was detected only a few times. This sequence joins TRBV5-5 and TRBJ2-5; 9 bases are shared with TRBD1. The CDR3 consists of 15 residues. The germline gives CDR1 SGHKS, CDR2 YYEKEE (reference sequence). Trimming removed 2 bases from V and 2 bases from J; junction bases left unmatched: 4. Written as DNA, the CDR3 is TGTGCCAGCAGCTTCGGACAGGGGTGGCAAGAGACCCAGTACTTC. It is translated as CASSFGQGWQETQYF.

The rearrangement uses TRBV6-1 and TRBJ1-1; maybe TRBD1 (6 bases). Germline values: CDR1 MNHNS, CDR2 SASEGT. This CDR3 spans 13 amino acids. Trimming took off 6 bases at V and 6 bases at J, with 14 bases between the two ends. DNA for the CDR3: TGTGCCAGCAGCCTCTCAGGGGTGGCTGAAGCTTTCTTT. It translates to CASSLSGVAEAFF.

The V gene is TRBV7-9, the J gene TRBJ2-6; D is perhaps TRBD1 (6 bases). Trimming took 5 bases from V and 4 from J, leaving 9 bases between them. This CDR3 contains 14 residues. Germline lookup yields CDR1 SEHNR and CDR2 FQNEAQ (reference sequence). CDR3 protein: CASSTGFGANVLTF. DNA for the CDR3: TGTGCCAGCAGCACAGGGTTCGGGGCCAACGTCCTGACTTTC.

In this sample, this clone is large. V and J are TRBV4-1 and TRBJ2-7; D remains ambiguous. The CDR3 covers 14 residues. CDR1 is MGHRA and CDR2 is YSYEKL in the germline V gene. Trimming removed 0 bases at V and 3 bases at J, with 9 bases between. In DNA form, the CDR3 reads TGCGCCAGCAGCCAAGATGCGGCAGTCTACGAGCAGTACTTC. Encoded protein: CASSQDAAVYEQYF.

This CDR3 reads CASSYGQGAIEQFF. For the CDR3, the DNA is TGTGCCAGCAGTTACGGACAGGGGGCTATTGAGCAGTTCTTC. The rearrangement joins TRBV6-5 to TRBJ2-1, with 11 positions matching TRBD1. The CDR3 has 14 amino acids. The germline gives CDR1 MNHEY, CDR2 SVGAGI. The V and J ends lost 2 bases and 9 bases, in that order; junction bases with no gene match: 3.

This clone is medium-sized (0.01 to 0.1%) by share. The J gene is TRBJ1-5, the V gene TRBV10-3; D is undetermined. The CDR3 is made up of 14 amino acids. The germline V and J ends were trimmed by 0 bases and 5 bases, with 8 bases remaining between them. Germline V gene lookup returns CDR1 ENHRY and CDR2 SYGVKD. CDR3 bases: TGTGCCATCAGTGAGTCGCAGTATCATCAGCCCCAGCATTTT. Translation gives CAISESQYHQPQHF.